This T cell receptor (beta chain) came from a study of T cell changes during pregnancy in multiple sclerosis (dated by TCRdb to 2018 to 2020). Background for the entire study: Changes in the T cell repertoire over the course of pregnancy were examined in this study in women with multiple sclerosis.

The library was generated by the immunoSEQ multiplex PCR assay. The table comes from immuneACCESS by way of TCRdb, which keeps in-frame sequences with V and J called. Part of the clones is missing from these tables; in studies checked, under half for an unresolved V gene and the rest for unknown reasons. Counted in this sample were some 63,000 clones; around nine tenths of them appeared once. 0.85% of the sample is in the top ten clones. As to this clone: The target of this receptor is not known. The sample holds no much larger clone one base away, and base qualities are not on file.

The germline V gene sets CDR1 to SGDLS and CDR2 to YYNGEE. V and J are truncated by 0 bases and 1 base respectively, leaving an intervening sequence of 10 bases. The CDR3, from cysteine to phenylalanine, totals 15 residues. The kept DNA is CDR3 alone, 45 bases in frame from the first base. In this chain, TRBV9 is recombined with TRBJ1-1, and TRBD1 may be the D gene, going by 5 matching bases. This receptor was taken from a female donor with multiple sclerosis, enrolled in a pregnancy study. The input for sequencing was peripheral blood, taken before pregnancy. The sequenced DNA is TGTGCCAGCAGCGTAGGGGGAGGGGCGAACACTGAAGCTTTCTTT. Translated, this gives CASSVGGGANTEAFF.